This section outlines one T cell receptor beta chain sequence together with its context. Its specificity is unknown. Multiplex touch-down PCR amplified TRB using TRB-A and TRB-B pools in one tube. After re-calling the multiplex PCR reads, TCRdb lists one entry per CDR3 protein, DNA absent. This sample's table reports 5,500 to 8,000 distinct CDR3 sequences. This CDR3 is built from 15 residues. Germline V gene lookup returns CDR1 ENHRY and CDR2 SYGVKD. The data are from a study of T cell clusters in autoimmune cytopenias. Study-wide results and limits: Clustering suggested that physiological T cell clusters were missing in primary autoimmune cytopenia patients. TRB repertoire shifts in secondary cytopenia and chronic lymphocytic leukemia mostly reflected lymphoma, not autoimmunity.

TRB amplification used around 270 ng of peripheral blood genomic DNA. These data were likewise used in another study, on T cell repertoires in aging, cancer and after chemotherapy. Turning to that study: In healthy donors, age-related TCR diversity loss mainly reflected lost richness. In each cancer cohort, median generation probability increased across chemotherapy, suggesting thymic output rebounded.

This chain joins TRBV10-3 and TRBJ1-2; TCRdb's D call of TRBD1 is untestable without DNA. This TCR was recovered from a human donor in good health. The sequenced sample was peripheral blood. The CDR3 here is CATGETGGAGYGYTF.